This passage covers 25 T cell receptor beta chains from one sample sequenced in a study of T cell responses to AZD1222 COVID-19 vaccine. Only in-frame clones appear in the TCRdb table, and some are missing; sequencing was by immunoSEQ multiplex PCR. The sample comprises around 130,000 clones, about 93% of which are singletons, and around 7% rests with the top ten. The sample here was peripheral blood, taken on day 0 of AZD1222 vaccination. The receptors here all came from an adult in good health.

V usage is TRBV6-5 and J usage is TRBJ2-7, with TRBD1 matching 10 bases. This CDR3 comprises 15 residues. V gave up 6 bases and J gave up 2 bases; unmatched junction bases: 7. Germline-derived CDR1 and CDR2 are MNHEY and SVGAGI. For the CDR3, the DNA is TGTGCCAGCAGACTAAGGGGACAGGGGACCTACGAGCAGTACTTC. Translation: CASRLRGQGTYEQYF.

This chain uses TRBV13 with TRBJ1-1, with D unclear. V dropped 0 bases and J dropped 11 bases, with 13 bases sitting between them. Germline V lookup: CDR1 PRHDT, CDR2 FYEKMQ (reference sequence). This CDR3 is 13 amino acids long. The chain's CDR3 is CASSLGLGMSAFF. The CDR3 DNA reads TGTGCCAGCAGCTTAGGCCTTGGAATGAGTGCTTTCTTT.

This clone occurred once. The genes are TRBV20-1 and TRBJ2-1, with TRBD1 identical over 7 bases. J gave up 4 bases and V 3 bases, and 9 bases lay outside the gene matches. Germline V gene lookup returns CDR1 DFQATT and CDR2 SNEGSKA (reference sequence). The CDR3 is 15 residues long. The CDR3 nucleotides are TGCAGTGCTAGTCCTCGACAGGGTGCGTACAATGAGCAGTTCTTC. Its protein product is CSASPRQGAYNEQFF.

The rearrangement uses TRBV18 and TRBJ1-6, with D possibly being TRBD1 (6 bases). With 6 bases removed from V and 9 bases from J, the gap between germline ends came to 18 bases. This CDR3 spans 15 amino acids. Germline CDR1 KGHSH, CDR2 LQKENI. In nucleotides, the CDR3 is TGTGCCAGCTCGGCGGGACAAACAGCCACTTCACCCCTCCACTTT. Protein product: CASSAGQTATSPLHF.

The chain joins TRBV24-1 to TRBJ2-5; the D gene is possibly TRBD1 (6 bases). Germline-derived CDR1 and CDR2 are KGHDR and SFDVKD. The length of the CDR3 is 14 residues. The V end lost 5 bases, the J end lost 5 bases, and 14 bases lay between the germline ends. As DNA, the CDR3 is TGTGCCACCAGTGGCTCGACAGGAAGGGAGACCCAGTACTTC. As protein: CATSGSTGRETQYF.

CDR3 sequence (DNA): TGTGCCAGCAGCTTAACCCCCCAGGTCTCCTATAATTCACCCCTCCACTTT. Translation gives CASSLTPQVSYNSPLHF. J is TRBJ1-6 and V is TRBV7-2; no reliable D call. Per the germline V gene, CDR1 is SGHTA and CDR2 is FQGNSA. The V end lost 2 bases, the J end lost 0 bases, and 11 bases lay between the germline ends. CDR3 length: 17 residues.

The chain has TRBV15 and TRBJ2-6; 9 nucleotides line up with TRBD1. The CDR3 extends over 18 amino acids. Germline CDR1 is LNHNV and CDR2 is YYDKDF (reference sequence). The junction had 10 bases not matched to a gene; V was cut back by 5 bases and J by 2 bases. The CDR3 bases are TGTGCCACCAGCTCAATGTCCCGGGACAGGGCTGGGGCCAACGTCCTGACTTTC. Translating gives CATSSMSRDRAGANVLTF.

The chain employs TRBV2 and TRBJ2-7; D uncertain. Trimming shortened V by 3 bases and J by 3 bases, and 9 bases separated the two germline ends. Germline V gene sequence: CDR1 SNHLY, CDR2 FYNNEI. The CDR3 length is 13 residues. The CDR3 region is CASSEGINYEQYF. The DNA of the CDR3 is TGTGCCAGCAGTGAGGGGATCAACTACGAGCAGTACTTC. The complete variable domain, with remaining parts taken from reference TRBV2 and TRBJ2-7, reads EPEVTQTPSHQVTQMGQEVILRCVPISNHLYFYWYRQILGQKVEFLVSFYNNEISEKSEIFDDQFSVERPDGSNFTLKIRSTKLEDSAMYFCASSEGINYEQYFGPGTRLTVT.

V is TRBV21-1 and J is TRBJ1-6. TRBV21-1 is a listed pseudogene. The CDR3 length is 13 residues. CDR3 nucleotides: TGTGCCAGCACAGACGCCCCCGATTCACCCCTCCACTTT. Residues: CASTDAPDSPLHF.

This clone was observed a single time. This chain uses TRBV6-2 or TRBV6-3 with TRBJ2-1; D not certain. CDR1 is MNHEY and CDR2 is SVGEGT in the germline V gene. The CDR3 runs 12 residues. Between the trimmed V and J ends, which lost 0 bases and 4 bases, there was a span of 1 base. The CDR3: CASSYSYNEQFF. The DNA for the CDR3 is TGTGCCAGCAGTTACTCTTACAATGAGCAGTTCTTC.

The chain uses TRBV7-9 and TRBJ1-5; the D is unclear. CDR3 length: 13 residues. V was trimmed by 5 bases and J by 4 bases, leaving 9 bases between them. Germline V CDR1 and CDR2: SEHNR, FQNEAQ (reference sequence). The CDR3 loop reads CASSRGGNQPQHF. The CDR3 region has the DNA TGTGCCAGCAGCCGAGGCGGGAATCAGCCCCAGCATTTT.

This chain links TRBV3-1 (or the pseudogene TRBV3-2) with TRBJ2-7, with TRBD2 as a possible D gene (6 bases). The V gene's germline CDR1 is LGHDT and CDR2 YNNKEL (reference sequence). The V end lost 1 base, the J end lost 3 bases, and 16 bases lay between the germline ends. The CDR3 is made up of 16 amino acids. CDR3 nucleotides: TGTGCCAGCAGCCAAGGAACAGGAGGGGATAACTACGAGCAGTACTTC. This gives the protein CASSQGTGGDNYEQYF.

This clone was counted once. This chain connects TRBV2 to TRBJ2-1; tentatively, D is TRBD1 or TRBD2 (5 bases each). The germline V gene encodes CDR1 SNHLY and CDR2 FYNNEI. The CDR3 extends over 15 amino acids. The ends were cut back, 5 bases at V and 12 bases at J, with 23 bases in the middle. Written as DNA, the CDR3 is TGTGCCAGCAGTTATCTAGGGTTGGGATCTGGGGGGCAGTTCTTC. Amino acids: CASSYLGLGSGGQFF.

This chain uses TRBV7-6 with TRBJ2-1; 10 bases are shared with TRBD2. The CDR3 spans 20 residues. Trimming cost V 6 bases and J 6 bases; bases outside gene matches: 23. Germline V gene data show CDR1 as SGHVS and CDR2 as FNYEAQ. CDR3 coding DNA: TGTGCCAGCAGATCCTTCAGTGGGACAAAGCGGGAGGGTGGGGGCAATGAGCAGTTCTTC. It yields the protein CASRSFSGTKREGGGNEQFF.

The chain links TRBV5-5 to TRBJ1-1; unclear D gene. CDR3 length: 14 amino acids. In germline, CDR1 is SGHKS, CDR2 YYEKEE (reference sequence). The V end lost 0 bases, the J end lost 0 bases, and 6 bases lay between the germline ends. Here the CDR3 reads CASSLVTVNTEAFF. The CDR3 bases are TGTGCCAGCAGCTTGGTTACGGTGAACACTGAAGCTTTCTTT.

V and J are TRBV13 and TRBJ2-1; 10 bases fit TRBD2. CDR1 is PRHDT, CDR2 FYEKMQ, per germline (reference sequence). Trimming removed 4 bases from V and 3 bases from J; junction bases left unmatched: 9. There are 17 residues in the CDR3. CDR3: CASSSNSGRPIYNEQFF. CDR3 DNA sequence: TGTGCCAGCAGCTCGAATAGCGGGAGGCCCATCTACAATGAGCAGTTCTTC.

The genes are TRBV10-3 and TRBJ2-7; tentatively, D is TRBD1 or TRBD2 (5 bases each). V lost 5 bases and J 2 bases, leaving 13 bases between the germline ends. This CDR3 region has 14 residues. The germline CDR1 and CDR2 sequences are ENHRY and SYGVKD. DNA of the CDR3: TGTGCCATCAGTTGGGACCAACGTACCTACGAGCAGTACTTC. Translation gives CAISWDQRTYEQYF.

The chain employs TRBV28 and TRBJ1-5; maybe TRBD1 (5 bases). The germline V and J ends were trimmed by 3 bases and 6 bases, with 15 bases remaining between them. The CDR3 spans 15 residues. Per germline, CDR1 MDHEN and CDR2 SYDVKM. For the CDR3, the DNA is TGTGCCAGCAGTTTTCCCGGGGGAGGGCCTCAGCCCCAGCATTTT. Its protein is CASSFPGGGPQPQHF.

The chain links TRBV15 to TRBJ1-2, with D perhaps TRBD1 (6 bases). The germline V and J ends were trimmed by 0 bases and 4 bases, with 15 bases remaining between them. Germline loops: CDR1 LNHNV, CDR2 YYDKDF (reference sequence). The CDR3 runs 16 residues. The CDR3 region is CATSRDGAGASYGYTF. CDR3 in DNA: TGTGCCACCAGCAGAGATGGGGCAGGGGCATCCTATGGCTACACCTTC.

This clone was detected only once. The chain combines TRBV24-1 with TRBJ2-5; D is undetermined. The CDR3 length is 13 residues. V gave up 3 bases and J gave up 5 bases, with 9 bases separating them. Germline V gene data show CDR1 as KGHDR and CDR2 as SFDVKD. The CDR3 nucleotides are TGTGCCACCAGTGATCCCGCAATGGAGACCCAGTACTTC. Protein: CATSDPAMETQYF.

The chain joins TRBV4-1 to TRBJ1-1; D call uncertain. V dropped 0 bases and J dropped 0 bases, with 5 bases sitting between them. The CDR3 extends over 14 amino acids. The germline CDR1 and CDR2 sequences are MGHRA and YSYEKL. This CDR3 reads CASSQESLNTEAFF. As DNA, the CDR3 is TGCGCCAGCAGCCAAGAATCATTGAACACTGAAGCTTTCTTT.

The gene calls are TRBV6-5 and TRBJ2-1; D gene uncertain. Germline CDR1 and CDR2: MNHEY and SVGAGI. The length of the CDR3 is 14 residues. The ends were cut back, 6 bases at V and 6 bases at J, with 15 bases in the middle. As DNA, the CDR3 is TGTGCCAGCAGCAGGCTTTCGACTGGCAATGAGCAGTTCTTC. Amino acid sequence: CASSRLSTGNEQFF.

About this clone itself: The same CDR3 arises from other DNA sequences in this sample as well. The chain combines TRBV5-1 with TRBJ1-2; D unclear. This CDR3 comprises 12 residues. V lost 0 bases, J lost 3 bases, and 3 bases lay in between. Germline V gives CDR1 SGHRS, CDR2 YFSETQ. The CDR3 sequence: CASSLGYYGYTF. In DNA, the CDR3 is TGCGCCAGCAGCTTGGGGTACTATGGCTACACCTTC.

The rearrangement uses TRBV7-9 and TRBJ2-5; no clear D gene. Germline lookup yields CDR1 SEHNR and CDR2 FQNEAQ (reference sequence). The V end lost 3 bases, the J end lost 5 bases, and 10 bases lay between the germline ends. The CDR3 is made up of 13 amino acids. CDR3 DNA: TGTGCCAGCAGCTTGCGCGCGAGGGAGACCCAGTACTTC. This encodes CASSLRARETQYF.

CDR3 sequence reads: CAISQDQNEQFF. As DNA, the CDR3 is TGTGCCATCAGCCAGGACCAAAATGAGCAGTTCTTC. The V and J genes are TRBV10-3 and TRBJ2-1; D unresolved. CDR1 and CDR2 from the germline V gene are ENHRY and SYGVKD. V was cut by 6 bases and J by 7 bases, with 10 bases left in between. The CDR3 sequence is 12 residues long.